This T cell receptor (beta chain) was identified during a study of cytomegalovirus exposure and HLA in healthy donors. Germline V gene lookup returns CDR1 LNHNV and CDR2 YYDKDF (reference sequence). V lost 6 bases to trimming and J lost 3 bases; unmatched junction nucleotides: 12. The length of the CDR3 is 17 residues. PCR involved 60 Vbeta and 13 Jbeta primers. Generated by immunoSEQ multiplex PCR, the TCRdb table keeps only in-frame clones and is missing some. The sample totals approximately 72,000 clones. The clonotype originates from a middle-aged man in good health and CMV-seronegative. Material: PBMCs. The chain combines TRBV15 with TRBJ2-2, with 8 bases matching TRBD2. The CDR3 region has the DNA TGTGCCACCAGGCAAGAACGAGCGGGGGAGTACACCGGGGAGCTGTTTTTT. It encodes CATRQERAGEYTGELFF.